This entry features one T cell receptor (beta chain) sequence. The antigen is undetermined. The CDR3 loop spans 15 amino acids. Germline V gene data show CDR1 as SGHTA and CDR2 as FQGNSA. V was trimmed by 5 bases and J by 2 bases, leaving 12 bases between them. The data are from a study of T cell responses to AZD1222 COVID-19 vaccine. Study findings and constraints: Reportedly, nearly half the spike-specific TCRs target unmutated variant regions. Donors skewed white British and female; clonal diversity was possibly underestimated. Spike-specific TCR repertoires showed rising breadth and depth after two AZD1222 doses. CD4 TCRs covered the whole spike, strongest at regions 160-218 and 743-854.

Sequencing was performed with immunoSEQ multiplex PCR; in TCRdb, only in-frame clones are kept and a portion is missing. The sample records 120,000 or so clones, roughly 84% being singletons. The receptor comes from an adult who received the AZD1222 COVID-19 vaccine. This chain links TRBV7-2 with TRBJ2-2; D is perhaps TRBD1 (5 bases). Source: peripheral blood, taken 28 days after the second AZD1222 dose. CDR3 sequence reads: CASSQRTRNTGELFF. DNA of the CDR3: TGTGCCAGCAGCCAAAGGACAAGAAACACCGGGGAGCTGTTTTTT. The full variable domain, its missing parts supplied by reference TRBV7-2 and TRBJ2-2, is GAGVSQSPSNKVTEKGKDVELRCDPISGHTALYWYRQSLGQGLEFLIYFQGNSAPDKSGLPSDRFSAERTGGSVSTLTIQRTQQEDSAVYLCASSQRTRNTGELFFGEGSRLTVL.